This TCR beta chain was found in a study of CD8 T cells in ankylosing spondylitis. The study, taken as a whole, reports: Matched ankylosing spondylitis synovial fluid reportedly contained a significantly enriched population of disease-linked clones. Past studies reported some motif variants in reactive arthritis synovial fluid and blood. Made up of about eight highly homologous variants, a TCR beta motif appeared characteristic of ankylosing spondylitis blood.

In germline, CDR1 is SQVTM, CDR2 ANQGSEA. The CDR3 length is 13 residues. The V end lost 6 bases, the J end lost 0 bases, and 11 bases lay between the germline ends. Regarding this clonotype: Its specificity is not known.

A quantitative 5'-RACE method, one with molecular barcodes, was used to make TCR beta libraries. TCRdb reanalysed the 5' RACE reads using MiXCR and keeps one entry per CDR3 protein. Here the sample spans hundreds of thousands of distinct CDR3 sequences, about 30% being singletons. The chain links TRBV29-1 to TRBJ1-1, with D unresolved. The receptor was isolated from a male donor with ankylosing spondylitis or in good health (not recorded which). The specimen sequenced was blood, either unsorted or a sorted T cell fraction (not recorded which). Written as DNA, the CDR3 is TGCAGCGTACCCCGAGTGTTGAACACTGAAGCTTTCTTT. Residues: CSVPRVLNTEAFF. Complete variable domain (other parts from reference TRBV29-1 and TRBJ1-1): SAVISQKPSRDICQRGTSLTIQCQVDSQVTMMFWYRQQPGQSLTLIATANQGSEATYESGFVIDKFPISRPNLTFSTLTVSNMSPEDSSIYLCSVPRVLNTEAFFGQGTRLTVV.